This TCR beta chain emerged from a study of beta chain features in type 1 diabetes. Study in general: The samples had more than 95 million sorted cells examined in all. Broader study findings: Insertions at VDJ junctions were less frequent in type 1 diabetes patients. These patients also deleted more nucleotides at the same junctions. An over-representation of cells with high TCR expression could result from cDNA sequencing. In all four CD4+ subsets, TCRB CDR3 length was significantly, moderately reduced in type 1 diabetes.

This clone occurred a few times. Its antigen is not known. All of the isolated RNA was reverse transcribed, so expressed TCRB transcripts were sequenced. The data were produced by immunoSEQ multiplex PCR, yet TCRdb's version contains in-frame clones alone and is incomplete. Among about half a million clones, 30% were seen once, and the ten largest hold roughly 0.06%. Germline CDR1 GTSNPN, CDR2 SVGIG (reference sequence). Trimming pared 7 bases from V and 7 bases from J, leaving 13 bases between. This CDR3 spans 12 amino acids. This receptor was taken from a man between 18 and 29 years old in good health. Sequencing was carried out using naive CD4+ T cells from blood. This rearrangement joins TRBV30 to TRBJ1-4; D not resolved. The CDR3 sequence is CAFGRRSEKLFF. CDR3 DNA: TGTGCCTTTGGGCGACGAAGTGAAAAACTGTTTTTT.